In this sample, the clone carrying this TCR beta chain turned up a few times. The antigen remains unidentified. Vbeta (60) and Jbeta (13) primers were used in the PCR. Sequencing used immunoSEQ multiplex PCR; TCRdb keeps in-frame clones, though not all of them. The sample has roughly 89,000 clones; about 66% are singletons. This specimen belongs to a study of cytomegalovirus exposure and HLA in healthy donors. CDR3 length: 14 amino acids. Per germline, CDR1 SEHNR and CDR2 FQNEAQ (reference sequence). V lost 1 base to trimming and J lost 2 bases, with 7 bases between them. Findings and limits, study-wide: In an earlier analysis, most TCR beta V segments were productive about 87% or about 30% of the time. As a later analysis showed, several of the most significant clusters appeared to be linked to common viral pathogens.

This sequence was found in a woman aged 50 to 60 in good health and CMV-seropositive. Material: PBMCs. The rearrangement uses TRBV7-9 and TRBJ2-3; D call uncertain. The CDR3 region has the DNA TGTGCCAGCAGCTTAGGGGCTCACACAGATACGCAGTATTTT. Translated, it gives CASSLGAHTDTQYF.